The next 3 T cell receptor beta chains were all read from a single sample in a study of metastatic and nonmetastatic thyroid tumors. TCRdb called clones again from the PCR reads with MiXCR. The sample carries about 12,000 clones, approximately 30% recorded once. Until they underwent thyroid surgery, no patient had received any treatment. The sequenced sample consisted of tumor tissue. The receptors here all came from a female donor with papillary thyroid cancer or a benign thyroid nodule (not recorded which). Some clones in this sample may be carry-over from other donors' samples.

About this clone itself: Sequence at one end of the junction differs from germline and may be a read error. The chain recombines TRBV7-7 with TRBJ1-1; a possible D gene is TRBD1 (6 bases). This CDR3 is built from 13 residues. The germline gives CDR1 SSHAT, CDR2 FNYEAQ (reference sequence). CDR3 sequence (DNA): TGTGCTAGCAGCCTGACAGGGAACACTGAAGCTTTCTTT. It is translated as CASSLTGNTEAFF.

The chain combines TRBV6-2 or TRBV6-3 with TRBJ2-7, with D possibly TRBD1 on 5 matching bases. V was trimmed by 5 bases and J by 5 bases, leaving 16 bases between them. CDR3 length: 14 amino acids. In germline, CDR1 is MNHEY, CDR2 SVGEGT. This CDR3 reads CASSHLGQGDEQYF. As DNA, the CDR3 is TGTGCCAGCAGTCACCTAGGGCAGGGTGACGAGCAGTACTTC.

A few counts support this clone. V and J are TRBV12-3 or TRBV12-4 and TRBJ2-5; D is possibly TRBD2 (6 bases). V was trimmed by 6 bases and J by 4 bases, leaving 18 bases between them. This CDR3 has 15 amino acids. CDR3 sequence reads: CASSPPWGVGETQYF. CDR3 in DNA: TGTGCCAGCAGCCCGCCGTGGGGGGTAGGAGAGACCCAGTACTTC.